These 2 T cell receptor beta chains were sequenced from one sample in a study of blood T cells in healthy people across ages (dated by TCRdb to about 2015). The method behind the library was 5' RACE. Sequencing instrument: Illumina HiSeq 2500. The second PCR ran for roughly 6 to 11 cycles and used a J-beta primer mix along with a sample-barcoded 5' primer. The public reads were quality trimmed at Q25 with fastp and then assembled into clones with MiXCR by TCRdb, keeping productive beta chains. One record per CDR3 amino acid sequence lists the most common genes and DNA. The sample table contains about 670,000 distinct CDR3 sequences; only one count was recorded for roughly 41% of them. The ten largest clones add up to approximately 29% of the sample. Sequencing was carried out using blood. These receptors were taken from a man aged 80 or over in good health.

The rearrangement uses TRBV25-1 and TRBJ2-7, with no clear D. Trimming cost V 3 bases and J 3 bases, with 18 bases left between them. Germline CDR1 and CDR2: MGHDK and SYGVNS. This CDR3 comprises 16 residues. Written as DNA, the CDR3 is TGTGCCAGCAGTGATTCGGCCGGGCTACCTTTCTACGAGCAGTACTTC. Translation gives CASSDSAGLPFYEQYF.

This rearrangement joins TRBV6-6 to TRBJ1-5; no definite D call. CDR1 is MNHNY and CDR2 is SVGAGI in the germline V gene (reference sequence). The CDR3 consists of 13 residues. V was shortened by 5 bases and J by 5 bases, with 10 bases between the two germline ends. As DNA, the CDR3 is TGTGCCAGCAGTCCCGTAGCCGATCAGCCCCAGCATTTT. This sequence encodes CASSPVADQPQHF.